This T cell receptor beta chain derives from a study of T cells in localized non-small cell lung cancer. Study findings and constraints: Owing to sequencing of a solitary tumor region, heterogeneity cannot be discounted.

CDR3 length equals 16 residues. Per germline, CDR1 SEHNR and CDR2 FQNEAQ (reference sequence). Trimming cost V 5 bases and J 2 bases; bases outside gene matches: 5. Sequencing was performed with immunoSEQ multiplex PCR; in TCRdb, only in-frame clones are kept and a portion is missing. Here the sample spans under 65,000 clones, around 81% being singletons. As to this clone: Its target is not known.

This receptor was obtained from a female donor older than 55 with stage II squamous cell lung carcinoma. The gene calls are TRBV7-9 and TRBJ2-3; 12 bases fit TRBD2. The material sequenced was peripheral blood, taken before any cancer treatment. In DNA form, the CDR3 reads TGTGCCAGCAGCCTCGGACTAGCGGGGACCACAGATACGCAGTATTTT. It codes for CASSLGLAGTTDTQYF.